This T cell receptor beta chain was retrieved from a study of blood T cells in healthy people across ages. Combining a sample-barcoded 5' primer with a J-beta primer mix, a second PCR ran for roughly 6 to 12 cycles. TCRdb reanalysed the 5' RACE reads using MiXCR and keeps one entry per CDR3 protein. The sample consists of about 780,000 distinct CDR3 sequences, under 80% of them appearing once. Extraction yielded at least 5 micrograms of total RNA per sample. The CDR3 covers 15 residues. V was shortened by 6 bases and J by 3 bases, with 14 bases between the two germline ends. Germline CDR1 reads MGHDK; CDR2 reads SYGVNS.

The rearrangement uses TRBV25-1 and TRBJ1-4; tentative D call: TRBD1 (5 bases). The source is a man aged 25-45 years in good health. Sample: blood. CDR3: CASSRSGPSNEKLFF. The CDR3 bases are TGTGCCAGCAGCCGATCAGGGCCATCTAATGAAAAACTGTTTTTT.